This T cell receptor beta chain was sequenced during a study of beta chain features in type 1 diabetes listed by TCRdb under 2018. About the study as a whole: Patients and healthy donors did not differ in mean age, gender distribution, total cell number or subset yield. Regulatory and stem cell-like memory subsets were obtained from only 8 patients and roughly 8 healthy donors, while naive and central memory subsets were obtained from all 30 or so donors. A total of 85 million to 140 million sorted cells were examined across all samples, and the number of cells per subset was strongly correlated with RNA yield. The study compared the TCRB repertoires of sorted circulating CD4+ T cell subsets in recently diagnosed type 1 diabetes patients with those in matched healthy donors.

The High Capacity cDNA Reverse Transcription Kit was used to reverse transcribe all of the isolated RNA, meaning that expressed TCRB transcripts were what got sequenced. Naive, central memory and regulatory T cell samples underwent deep immunoSEQ sequencing, averaging about 3.57 million total reads per sample. Sorted cells were lysed in RLT buffer and RNA was extracted with DNase-treated RNeasy Micro or Mini kits, depending on cell number. To prevent cross-contamination, every cell subset was processed on its own, while patient and healthy donor samples were processed together. The immunoSEQ multiplex PCR was used to amplify TCRB sequences from cDNA, yielding 87-bp fragments that span the CDR3 region. The amplicons were sequenced using the Illumina HiSeq platform. Concerning the study's data processing: PCR bias was computationally corrected using synthetic template baselines, reads within Hamming distance 2 were collapsed, and singletons that could not be merged were discarded. Reads were aligned against IMGT to assign V, D and J genes, CDR3 length and insertions or deletions at six rearrangement sites. Within each subset, clonotype counts were normalized to sorted cell number, and only after that were true diversity and Gini coefficients computed with the tcR R package. The overlap coefficient, calculated on TCRB nucleotide sequences, was used to measure repertoire sharing. TCRdb re-hosts the immuneACCESS table, in-frame sequences only. Its copies lack some clones; in the studies checked, an unresolved V gene accounts for under half of them, and the cause for the rest is not known. V, J and clone size reflect that table, while D and trimming were determined from the DNA. The sample contains roughly 300,000 clones, over 7% of them found a single time. The top ten clones comprise less than 1.2% of the sample.

Points the paper makes about the study in general: Naive, central memory and regulatory TCRB repertoires appeared more similar among patients than among healthy donors. PCR may preferentially amplify shorter templates, but because patient and control samples were amplified and corrected together, any resulting skew would affect both groups equally. Because cDNA was sequenced instead of genomic DNA, highly expressing activated cells could be over-represented, though the groups showed no difference in activation or CD3 levels. In all four CD4+ subsets, TCRB CDR3 length was moderately but significantly shorter in type 1 diabetes patients. Fewer insertions and more nucleotide deletions at VDJ recombination sites were observed in patients with type 1 diabetes, implying thymic rearrangement abnormalities. Because the HLA sub-analyses included only small numbers of individuals, any influence of HLA type on TCRB rearrangement was left unresolved.

This clone was found many times. The specificity of this receptor is unknown. Nothing much larger sits one base from this clone, and base qualities are not available. From each donor, a single peripheral blood sample of about 120 mL on average was drawn into heparinised tubes. Naive, central memory, regulatory and stem cell-like memory CD4+ T cells were sorted on a BD FACSAria II using a panel including CD45RO, CCR7, CD25, CD127, CD95 and CD27. Every sorted population had a purity above 95%. PBMCs were isolated right away by Lymphoprep density gradient centrifugation and were stained directly, without culture. So that batch effects would be minimized, each experiment stained and sorted samples in pairs, pairing one healthy donor with one patient. CDR1 and CDR2, looked up from the germline V gene (reference sequence), are SGHNT and YYREEE. The V end loses 0 bases and the J end loses 1 base, and a stretch of 10 bases separates them. Including cysteine and phenylalanine, the CDR3 has 15 amino acids. Of all the DNA, just the CDR3 is kept, 45 bases in frame from base 1.

Input material: central memory CD4+ T cells from blood. The TCR was taken from a man aged 25-40 years with type 1 diabetes. The chain links TRBV5-4 with TRBJ1-1, and TRBD1 may be the D gene, going by 6 matching bases. The sequenced DNA is TGTGCCAGCAGCTTGGCGCAGGGGTCGAACACTGAAGCTTTCTTT. Translated, this gives CASSLAQGSNTEAFF.